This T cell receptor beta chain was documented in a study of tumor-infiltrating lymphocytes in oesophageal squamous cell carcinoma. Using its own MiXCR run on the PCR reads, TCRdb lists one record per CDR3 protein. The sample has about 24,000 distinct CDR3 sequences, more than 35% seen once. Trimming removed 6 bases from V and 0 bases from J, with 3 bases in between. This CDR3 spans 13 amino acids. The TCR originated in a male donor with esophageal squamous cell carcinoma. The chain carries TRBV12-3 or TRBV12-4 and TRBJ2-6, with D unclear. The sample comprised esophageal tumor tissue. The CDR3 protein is CASRDSGANVLTF. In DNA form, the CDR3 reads TGTGCCAGCAGGGACTCTGGGGCCAACGTCCTGACTTTC.